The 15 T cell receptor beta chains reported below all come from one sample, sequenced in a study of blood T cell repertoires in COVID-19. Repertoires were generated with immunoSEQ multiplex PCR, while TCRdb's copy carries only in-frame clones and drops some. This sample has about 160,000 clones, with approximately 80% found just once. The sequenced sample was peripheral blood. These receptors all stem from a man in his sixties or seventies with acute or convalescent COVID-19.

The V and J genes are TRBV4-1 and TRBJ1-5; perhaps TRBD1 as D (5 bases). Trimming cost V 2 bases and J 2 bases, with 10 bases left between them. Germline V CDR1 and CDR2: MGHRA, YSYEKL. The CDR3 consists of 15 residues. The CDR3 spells CASSQNGGGNQPQHF. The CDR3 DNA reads TGCGCCAGCAGCCAAAACGGGGGTGGCAATCAGCCCCAGCATTTT.

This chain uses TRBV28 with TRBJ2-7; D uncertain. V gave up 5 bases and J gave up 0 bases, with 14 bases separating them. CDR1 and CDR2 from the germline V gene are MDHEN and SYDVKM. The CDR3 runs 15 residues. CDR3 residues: CASSLDRHVSYEQYF. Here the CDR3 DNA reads TGTGCCAGCAGTCTTGACCGACACGTCTCCTACGAGCAGTACTTC.

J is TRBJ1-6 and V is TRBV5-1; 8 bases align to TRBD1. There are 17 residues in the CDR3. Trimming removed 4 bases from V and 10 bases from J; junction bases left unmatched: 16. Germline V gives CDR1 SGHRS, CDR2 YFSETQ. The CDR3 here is CASSAGQGGHPESPLHF. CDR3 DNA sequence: TGCGCCAGCAGCGCCGGACAGGGAGGGCATCCGGAGTCACCCCTCCACTTT.

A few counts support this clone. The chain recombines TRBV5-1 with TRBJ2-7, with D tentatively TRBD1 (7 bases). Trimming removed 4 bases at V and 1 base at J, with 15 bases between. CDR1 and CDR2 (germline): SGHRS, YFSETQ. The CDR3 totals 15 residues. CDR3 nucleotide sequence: TGCGCCAGCAGCCAAGGGGGGACAGTGTCCTACGAGCAGTACTTC. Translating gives CASSQGGTVSYEQYF.

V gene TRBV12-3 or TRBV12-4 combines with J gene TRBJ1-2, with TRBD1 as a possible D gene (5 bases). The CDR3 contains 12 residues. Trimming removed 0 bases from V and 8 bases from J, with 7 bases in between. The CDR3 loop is CASSLARGGYTF. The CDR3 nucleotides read TGTGCCAGCAGTTTAGCGCGGGGGGGCTACACCTTC.

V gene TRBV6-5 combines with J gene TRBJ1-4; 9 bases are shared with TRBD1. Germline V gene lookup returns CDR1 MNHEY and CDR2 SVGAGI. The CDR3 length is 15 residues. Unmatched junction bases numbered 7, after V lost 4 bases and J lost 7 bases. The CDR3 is CASSSLGQGSEKLFF. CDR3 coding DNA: TGTGCCAGCAGTTCCTTGGGACAGGGTAGTGAAAAACTGTTTTTT.

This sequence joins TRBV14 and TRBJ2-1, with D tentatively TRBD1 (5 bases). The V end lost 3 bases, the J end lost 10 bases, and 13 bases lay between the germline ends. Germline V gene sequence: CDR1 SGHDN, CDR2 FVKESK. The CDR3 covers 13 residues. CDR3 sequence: CASSQIQVREQFF. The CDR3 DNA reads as TGTGCCAGCAGCCAGATACAGGTCCGGGAGCAGTTCTTC.

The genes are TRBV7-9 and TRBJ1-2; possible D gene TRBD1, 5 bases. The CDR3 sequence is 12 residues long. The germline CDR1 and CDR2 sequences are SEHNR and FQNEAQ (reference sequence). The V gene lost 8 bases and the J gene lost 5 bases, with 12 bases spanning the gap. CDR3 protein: CASSPTDYGYTF. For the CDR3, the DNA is TGTGCCAGCTCACCGACAGATTATGGCTACACCTTC.

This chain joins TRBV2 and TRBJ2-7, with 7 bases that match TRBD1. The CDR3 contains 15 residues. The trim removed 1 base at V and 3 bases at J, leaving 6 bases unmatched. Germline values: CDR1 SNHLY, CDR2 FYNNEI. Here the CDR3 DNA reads TGTGCCAGCAGTGAAGGACAGGGTGATATCTACGAGCAGTACTTC. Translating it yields CASSEGQGDIYEQYF.

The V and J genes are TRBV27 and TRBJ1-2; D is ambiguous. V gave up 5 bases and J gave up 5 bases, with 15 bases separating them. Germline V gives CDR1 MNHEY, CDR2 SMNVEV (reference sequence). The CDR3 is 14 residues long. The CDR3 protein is CASSQQTVGYGYTF. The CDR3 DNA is TGTGCCAGCAGTCAGCAGACGGTCGGGTATGGCTACACCTTC.

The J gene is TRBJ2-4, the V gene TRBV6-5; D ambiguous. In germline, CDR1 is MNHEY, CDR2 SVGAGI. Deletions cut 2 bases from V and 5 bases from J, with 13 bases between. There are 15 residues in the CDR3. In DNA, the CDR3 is TGTGCCAGCAGTTACAGGCACTCCCAGGAAAACATTCAGTACTTC. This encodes CASSYRHSQENIQYF.

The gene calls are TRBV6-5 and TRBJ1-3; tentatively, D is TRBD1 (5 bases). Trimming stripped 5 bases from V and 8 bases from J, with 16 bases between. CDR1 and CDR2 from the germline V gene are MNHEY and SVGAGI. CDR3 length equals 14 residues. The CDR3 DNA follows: TGTGCCAGCAGTCTCAGGGATACAGGTGACACCATATATTTT. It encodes CASSLRDTGDTIYF.

As DNA, the CDR3 is TGTGCCAGCAGTTTTCAGGACAGGGTGGGCACTGAAGCTTTCTTT. Its translation: CASSFQDRVGTEAFF. J is TRBJ1-1 and V is TRBV28; 8 nucleotides line up with TRBD1. J lost 4 bases, V lost 3 bases, and 7 bases had no gene match. The CDR3 totals 15 residues. Germline values: CDR1 MDHEN, CDR2 SYDVKM.

CDR3 sequence (DNA): TGCGCCAGCAGGGGTGCTGGAGGGGTTGGGGCCAACGTCCTGACTTTC. Residues: CASRGAGGVGANVLTF. This chain connects TRBV5-1 to TRBJ2-6; D possibly corresponds to TRBD2 (6 bases). V was trimmed by 5 bases and J by 3 bases, leaving 15 bases between them. Germline assignment: CDR1 SGHRS and CDR2 YFSETQ. CDR3 length: 16 amino acids.

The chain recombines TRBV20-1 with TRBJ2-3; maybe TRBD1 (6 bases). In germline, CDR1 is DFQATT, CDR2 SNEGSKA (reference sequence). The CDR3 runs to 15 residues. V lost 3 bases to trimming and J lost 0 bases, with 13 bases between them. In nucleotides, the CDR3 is TGCAGTGCTAGTCGACAGGACACTAGCACAGATACGCAGTATTTT. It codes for CSASRQDTSTDTQYF.